These T cell receptor beta chains were read from a single sample in a study of T cells in Graves' hyperthyroidism and ophthalmopathy. TCRdb re-analysed the multiplex PCR reads in MiXCR, keeping a single row per CDR3 protein. The sample has approximately 480,000 distinct CDR3 sequences, less than 25% seen once. The sequenced material came from blood. The receptors come from a man between 18 and 29 years old with Graves' hyperthyroidism. Both conserved end residues are part of each CDR3. The D gene is left open where the match is weak. Not every row has a clone size; where given, it reads once, few, many or a size class.

CDR3 length	J gene	D gene	V gene	clone size	CDR3 DNA	CDR3 protein
16	TRBJ1-5	NA	TRBV28	many	TGTGCCAGCAGCCCCATGGGGACCTTTAGCAATCAGCCCCAGCATTTT	CASSPMGTFSNQPQHF
15	TRBJ1-1	TRBD1	TRBV29-1	many	TGCAGCGTTAATACCCCGGGACAGGGCGTCACTGAAGCTTTCTTT	CSVNTPGQGVTEAFF
14	TRBJ1-1	NA	TRBV27	many	TGTGCCAGCTCCGGAGGGACCGTTAACACTGAAGCTTTCTTT	CASSGGTVNTEAFF
19	TRBJ2-7	NA	TRBV10-3	NA	TGTGCCATTAGTGATGAGCGACAGACAAGCGACAACCGCTCCTACGAGCAGTGCTTC	CAISDERQTSDNRSYEQCF
13	TRBJ2-7	NA	TRBV28	once	TGTGCCATCCGGGACACCAGCTCCTACGAGCAGTACTTC	CAIRDTSSYEQYF
13	TRBJ1-2	NA	TRBV20-1	many	TGCAGTGCTAGACCACAGGGTTCGGTAGGCTACACCTTC	CSARPQGSVGYTF
16	TRBJ2-2	NA	TRBV12-3/TRBV12-4	many	TGTGCCAGCAGTTTAACGGGTCTCGAAGGTAACGGGGAGCTGTTTTTT	CASSLTGLEGNGELFF
16	TRBJ2-5	NA	TRBV5-5	few	TGTGCCAGCAGCCCGCAGGGGGGGGTACGACCAGAGACCCAGTACTTC	CASSPQGGVRPETQYF
15	TRBJ1-1	NA	TRBV27	few	TGTGCCAGCAGTTTATCCCCTTCTCCTAACACTGAAGCTTTCTTT	CASSLSPSPNTEAFF
15	TRBJ1-2	NA	TRBV13	many	TGTGCCAGCAGCTCAGGAGGGGATACTAACTATGGCTACACCTTC	CASSSGGDTNYGYTF
14	TRBJ1-2	TRBD1	TRBV12-3/TRBV12-4	NA	TGTGCCAGCAGTCAATCGGGACAGGGGTATGGCTACACCTTC	CASSQSGQGYGYTF
14	TRBJ2-7	TRBD1	TRBV9	few	TGTGCCAGCAGCGTAGCAGGGGGCAATTACGAGCAGTACTTC	CASSVAGGNYEQYF
14	TRBJ1-5	NA	TRBV30	NA	TGTGCCTGGAGTCCCACAGGACGACGTCAGCCCCAGCATTTT	CAWSPTGRRQPQHF
12	TRBJ1-1	NA	TRBV27	many	TGTGCCAGCGGGACCCGGGGGGCTGAAGCTTTCTTT	CASGTRGAEAFF
13	TRBJ1-2	NA	TRBV12-3/TRBV12-4	many	TGTGCCAGCAGTTTAGCCCGCAGGGAAAGCTACACCTTC	CASSLARRESYTF